The text below deals with one T cell receptor (beta chain). Its antigen is unidentified. This sample was included in a study of shared clonotypes between healthy human individuals. Findings and caveats of the study: Clonotype sharing among donors likely depends on sequencing depth.

This table comes from immunoSEQ multiplex PCR, and its TCRdb copy is limited to in-frame clones, with some not included. The profile shows 300,000 to 350,000 clones, around 67% of them singletons. The sample consisted of memory CD4+ T cells sorted from blood. The subset was: CD45RA-negative fraction. The receptor comes from a young man in good health.

For the CDR3, the DNA is TGTGCCAGCAGCTTGGAGGGACAGGGGGCAGCAGATACGCAGTATTTT. Translated: CASSLEGQGAADTQYF. The rearrangement links TRBV5-4 to TRBJ2-3, with 12 bases lining up with TRBD1. The CDR3 spans 16 residues. CDR1 and CDR2 from the germline V gene are SGHNT and YYREEE (reference sequence). Trimming cost V 0 bases and J 4 bases; bases outside gene matches: 3.